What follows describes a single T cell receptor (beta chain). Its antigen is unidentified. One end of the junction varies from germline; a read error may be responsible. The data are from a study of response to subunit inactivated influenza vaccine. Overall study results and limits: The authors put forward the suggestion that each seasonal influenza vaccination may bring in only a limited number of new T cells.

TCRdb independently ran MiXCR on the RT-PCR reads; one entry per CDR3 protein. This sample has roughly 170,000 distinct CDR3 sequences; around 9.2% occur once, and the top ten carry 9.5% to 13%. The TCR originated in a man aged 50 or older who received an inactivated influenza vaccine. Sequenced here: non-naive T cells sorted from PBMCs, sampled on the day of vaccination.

The CDR3 DNA reads TGTGCCAGCAGTTTAGCGCTCCCAGGGGGAATCTACTCTGGGGCCAACGTCCTGAATTTC. It translates to CASSLALPGGIYSGANVLNF. The rearrangement links TRBV12-3 or TRBV12-4 to TRBJ2-6, with TRBD1 matching over 7 bases. This CDR3 has 20 amino acids.